Listed below are T cell receptor beta chains from one sample, sequenced in a study of T-cell memory formation after mild COVID-19. TCRdb itself ran the 5' RACE reads through MiXCR, one entry per CDR3 protein. The data contain almost 550,000 distinct CDR3 sequences, roughly 20% of them singletons. Material: PBMCs or a T cell subset sorted from them (not recorded which). The receptors stem from an adult woman who had mild COVID-19 (a few samples of this study predate the infection). Cell type and time point are not known. Both conserved end residues are part of each CDR3. A D gene is named only where the DNA matches it firmly. Rows give clone size only sometimes, using once, few, many, or a class for an expanded clone.

v_call	clone_size	j_call	d_call	cdr3_nt	cdr3_aa
TRBV6-1	few	TRBJ1-1	NA	TGTGCCAGCAGTGAGGGCAGAGGTCTGGGCACTGAAGCTTTCTTT	CASSEGRGLGTEAFF
TRBV30	few	TRBJ1-4	TRBD1	TGTGCCTGGAGCGGACAGGGCTCAACTAATGAAAAACTGTTTTTT	CAWSGQGSTNEKLFF
TRBV6-2/TRBV6-3	NA	TRBJ2-1	NA	TGTGCCAGCAGTTACCGGGTGGGTGAGCAGTTCTTC	CASSYRVGEQFF
TRBV15	few	TRBJ2-3	TRBD2	TGTGCCACCAGCAGTGAAAATAGCGGGAGCCTTGATACGCAGTATTTT	CATSSENSGSLDTQYF
TRBV7-2	NA	TRBJ1-6	TRBD1	TGTGCCAGCAGCTTTGATCTTACAGGGGGTAATTCACCCCTCCACTTT	CASSFDLTGGNSPLHF
TRBV24-1	NA	TRBJ2-3	NA	TGTGCCACCAGTGATTCCGACCTCCCCAGGGAAGGTACGCAGTATTTT	CATSDSDLPREGTQYF
TRBV27	many	TRBJ2-1	TRBD2	TGTGCCAGCACCCGGACTAGCGGGAGCCTGGTGACAAACAATGAGCAGTTCTTC	CASTRTSGSLVTNNEQFF
TRBV5-4	few	TRBJ1-1	NA	TGTGCCAGCAGCTTCGGGGCCGAGTGGACTGAAGCTTTCTTT	CASSFGAEWTEAFF
TRBV6-4	NA	TRBJ2-2	NA	TGTGCCAGCAGTGACCGGGATGCCGGGGAGCTGTTTTTT	CASSDRDAGELFF
TRBV20-1	few	TRBJ1-4	NA	TGCAGTGCTTTTGCGGGAGGTAATGAAAAACTGTTTTTT	CSAFAGGNEKLFF
TRBV24-1	NA	TRBJ1-2	NA	TGTGCCACCAGTGAGGGGGGATCCAGGGCGGATGGCTACACCTTC	CATSEGGSRADGYTF
TRBV7-8	NA	TRBJ2-3	NA	TGTGCCAGCAGCTTAGCGCGAACGAGGGGGACAGATACGCAGTATTTT	CASSLARTRGTDTQYF
TRBV4-2	few	TRBJ2-5	TRBD2	TGTGCCAGCAGCCGCTCTAGCGGGGGAATCCAAGAGACCCAGTACTTC	CASSRSSGGIQETQYF
TRBV18	NA	TRBJ2-1	NA	TGTGCCAGCTCAAGTATTGGAAATGAGCAGTTCTTC	CASSSIGNEQFF
TRBV20-1	few	TRBJ1-2	NA	TGCAGTGCTAGAAGAACACGGACAGCCCGATCTCCCTTGTATGGCTACACCTTC	CSARRTRTARSPLYGYTF
TRBV12-3/TRBV12-4	NA	TRBJ2-4	NA	TGTGCCAGCAGTTTGCTAACTAAGAAAAACATTCAGTACTTC	CASSLLTKKNIQYF
TRBV7-8	few	TRBJ2-4	TRBD2	TGTGCCAGCAGCCCTACTAGCGGTAACATTCAGTACTTC	CASSPTSGNIQYF
TRBV19	NA	TRBJ2-7	TRBD1	TGTGCCAGTAGTATAGGGACAGGACCCTACTACGAGCAGTACTTC	CASSIGTGPYYEQYF
TRBV7-9	NA	TRBJ2-1	TRBD2	TGTGCCAGCAGCTTTGGCCTAGCGGAACCCAATGAGCAGTTCTTC	CASSFGLAEPNEQFF
TRBV7-2	few	TRBJ1-6	NA	TGTGCCAGCAGCTGGGGGCGTCGGGGGATAAGCTCCTATAATTCACCCCTCCACTTT	CASSWGRRGISSYNSPLHF
TRBV7-2	few	TRBJ2-7	NA	TGTGCCAGCAGCTTAGCCTCGGGCTATCCATCCGAGCAGTACTTC	CASSLASGYPSEQYF
TRBV18	few	TRBJ2-5	TRBD1	TGTGCCAGCTCACCGATCGAGACAGGGCAAGAGACCCAGTACTTC	CASSPIETGQETQYF
TRBV15	few	TRBJ2-1	TRBD2	TGTGCCACCAGCGTCCTGGGAGGGCCCGAGCGGACCTCCTACAATGAGCAGTTCTTC	CATSVLGGPERTSYNEQFF
TRBV30	few	TRBJ2-7	NA	TGTGCCTGGAGGGACTACGTATACGAGCAGTACTTC	CAWRDYVYEQYF
TRBV30	NA	TRBJ2-1	TRBD2	TGTGCCTGGAGAGAACTAGCGGGAGGACGGAATGAGCAGTTCTTC	CAWRELAGGRNEQFF
TRBV15	NA	TRBJ2-3	TRBD2	TGTGCCACCAGCAGCCCCCCGGGGCGGGGGAAAGATACGCAGTATTTT	CATSSPPGRGKDTQYF
TRBV9	NA	TRBJ2-7	TRBD2	TGTGCCAGCAGCATCGATGTAGCGGGGACCTACGAGCAGTACTTC	CASSIDVAGTYEQYF
TRBV5-1	NA	TRBJ1-1	NA	TGCGCCAGCGGGGAGGGGGTTGAAGCTTTCTTT	CASGEGVEAFF
TRBV4-3	once	TRBJ2-3	NA	TGCGCCAGCAGCCTTGACGCTACCGGGACTAGCACAGATACGCAGTATTTT	CASSLDATGTSTDTQYF
TRBV3-1	NA	TRBJ1-1	NA	TGTGCCAGCAGCCATGTGGGGGGTCGGGGGCCATACACTGAAGCTTTCTTT	CASSHVGGRGPYTEAFF
TRBV5-1	few	TRBJ1-6	NA	TGCGCCAGCAGCTTGGGCAGAGGCCCTATCAATTCACCCCTCCACTTT	CASSLGRGPINSPLHF
TRBV6-6	NA	TRBJ2-3	NA	TGTGCCAGCAGTTACAACGGGGACTCTAGCACAGATACGCAGTATTTT	CASSYNGDSSTDTQYF
TRBV5-1	few	TRBJ2-5	NA	TGCGCCAGCAGCTTAGGCGGGGACCGTGGGCCCCAGTACTTC	CASSLGGDRGPQYF
TRBV7-2	few	TRBJ2-5	TRBD2	TGTGCCAGCAGCTTAGGTCTGACTAGCGGGAGTCGTGAGACCCAGTACTTC	CASSLGLTSGSRETQYF
TRBV6-5	NA	TRBJ2-2	TRBD2	TGTGCCAGCAGTTACCGGACTAGCGGGATGGCGAGGGCCGGGGAGCTGTTTTTT	CASSYRTSGMARAGELFF
TRBV29-1	few	TRBJ2-5	TRBD2	TGCAGCGCTGGGACTAGCGGGGGATTACAAGAGACCCAGTACTTC	CSAGTSGGLQETQYF
TRBV4-1	few	TRBJ2-7	NA	TGCGCCAGCAGCCAAGGCAGGGTTGGCTACGAGCAGTACTTC	CASSQGRVGYEQYF
TRBV12-3/TRBV12-4	NA	TRBJ2-3	TRBD2	TGTGCCAGCAGTCTCACTAGCGGGGGGGCCGCAAGCACAGATACGCAGTATTTT	CASSLTSGGAASTDTQYF
TRBV4-2	NA	TRBJ2-5	TRBD2	TGTGCCAGCAGCCCCCTGGGTACTAGCGGGAGTTTCGAGACCCAGTACTTC	CASSPLGTSGSFETQYF
TRBV10-3	NA	TRBJ1-1	NA	TGTGCCATCAGTGATTACCGGGTGACGGTGGACACTGAAGCTTTCTTT	CAISDYRVTVDTEAFF
TRBV20-1	NA	TRBJ1-1	NA	TGCAGTGCTAGACCAGGACACTCGAACACTGAAGCTTTCTTT	CSARPGHSNTEAFF
TRBV12-3/TRBV12-4	few	TRBJ1-1	NA	TGTGCCAGCAGTTTCCGGGGACCTGAAGCTTTCTTT	CASSFRGPEAFF
TRBV7-9	NA	TRBJ2-2	TRBD2	TGTGCCAGCAGCCTCTTAGGCCTGACTAGCGGGAGGGCCCATAGCACCGGGGAGCTGTTTTTT	CASSLLGLTSGRAHSTGELFF
TRBV15	few	TRBJ1-5	NA	TGTGCCACCAGCCCTAGCAATCAGCCCCAGCATTTT	CATSPSNQPQHF
TRBV24-1	NA	TRBJ2-1	TRBD2	TGTGCCACCAGTGATGGGACTAGCGGGGCCCTCCCGTACAATGAGCAGTTCTTC	CATSDGTSGALPYNEQFF
TRBV29-1	few	TRBJ2-2	NA	TGCAGCGGGGGTTGGGGGAAGAACACCGGGGAGCTGTTTTTT	CSGGWGKNTGELFF
TRBV12-3/TRBV12-4	many	TRBJ1-2	NA	TGTGCCAGCAGCCCGGACAGTAACTATGGCTACACCTTC	CASSPDSNYGYTF
TRBV24-1	few	TRBJ1-5	TRBD1	TGTGCCACCCGATCAGGGGGATCTAGCAATCAGCCCCAGCATTTT	CATRSGGSSNQPQHF
TRBV5-1	NA	TRBJ2-1	NA	TGCGCCAGCAGCGACAGGAATGACAATGAGCAGTTCTTC	CASSDRNDNEQFF
TRBV20-1	many	TRBJ2-1	TRBD2	TGCAGTGCTAGAAGACTAGCGGGTTCCTACAATGAGCAGTTCTTC	CSARRLAGSYNEQFF
TRBV5-1	NA	TRBJ1-6	NA	TGCGCCAGCAGGCGGAGACAGGATTCACCCCTCCACTTT	CASRRRQDSPLHF
TRBV4-2	many	TRBJ1-5	TRBD1	TGTGCCAGCAGCCAAGGGGACAGGGTGAGCAATCAGCCCCAGCATTTT	CASSQGDRVSNQPQHF
TRBV12-3/TRBV12-4	NA	TRBJ2-4	TRBD1	TGTGCCAGCAGTTTGGGAGGGACAGGGAAAGACATTCAGTACTTC	CASSLGGTGKDIQYF
TRBV20-1	few	TRBJ2-3	TRBD1	TGCAGTGCCCGGCCGACAGGGGCAGAGTATTTT	CSARPTGAEYF
TRBV12-3/TRBV12-4	few	TRBJ1-2	NA	TGTGCCAGCAGTTATTTTAGACAGACTAACTATGGCTACACCTTC	CASSYFRQTNYGYTF
TRBV19	NA	TRBJ1-5	TRBD1	TGTGCCAGTAGTTTCCAGGGGGCAGGGAGCAATCAGCCCCAGCATTTT	CASSFQGAGSNQPQHF
TRBV20-1	few	TRBJ1-1	NA	TGCAGTGCTAACTACAGGGCCGGGGTCGCTGAAGCTTTCTTT	CSANYRAGVAEAFF
TRBV20-1	few	TRBJ2-3	TRBD2	TGCAGTGCAGTCCATAGCGGGAAAGCAGATACGCAGTATTTT	CSAVHSGKADTQYF
TRBV7-2	few	TRBJ1-2	TRBD1	TGTGCCAGCAGCTCGTTCAGGGGGCTGAGCTATGGCTACACCTTC	CASSSFRGLSYGYTF